One sample yielded the 9 T cell receptor beta chains listed below, sequenced in a study of blood T cell repertoires in COVID-19. TCRdb's copy holds only in-frame clones and misses some; the assay was immunoSEQ multiplex PCR. The table has 310,000 or so clones, 87% seen once. The sequenced sample was PBMCs or T cells enriched from blood (not recorded which). The receptors derive from a woman between 18 and 30 years old who had recovered from COVID-19.

This clone was seen a handful of times. The rearrangement joins TRBV11-2 to TRBJ2-7, with 8 bases identical to TRBD2. After removal of 4 bases from V and 10 bases from J, the junction contained 12 bases not matched to a gene. Germline CDR1 SGHAT, CDR2 FQNNGV. The CDR3 sequence is 14 residues long. CDR3 DNA sequence: TGTGCCAGCAGCTATACCGGGACTAGTGGTTTCCAGTACTTC. This translates into CASSYTGTSGFQYF.

The CDR3 loop reads CASSAPRGSSYEQYF. CDR3 DNA sequence: TGTGCCAGCAGTGCCCCCCGCGGGTCCTCCTACGAGCAGTACTTC. The V and J genes are TRBV28 and TRBJ2-7; D possibly corresponds to TRBD2 (5 bases). V was trimmed by 5 bases and J by 0 bases, leaving 14 bases between them. Germline assignment: CDR1 MDHEN and CDR2 SYDVKM. The CDR3 is 15 residues long.

The V call is TRBV5-1, the J call TRBJ2-1; 7 bases map to TRBD1. This CDR3 has 15 amino acids. The germline V gene encodes CDR1 SGHRS and CDR2 YFSETQ. V was pared by 4 bases and J by 1 base, with 5 bases of the junction left unmatched. This CDR3 is CASSPMTGSYNEQFF. In nucleotides, the CDR3 is TGCGCCAGCAGCCCGATGACAGGGTCCTACAATGAGCAGTTCTTC.

The CDR3 nucleotides are TGTGCCAGCAGCTCACACCCCGCGGGGGCGAACACTGAAGCTTTCTTT. This gives the protein CASSSHPAGANTEAFF. This rearrangement joins TRBV11-3 to TRBJ1-1, with D tentatively TRBD1 (6 bases). V dropped 4 bases and J dropped 1 base, with 16 bases sitting between them. This CDR3 contains 16 residues. Germline V gives CDR1 SGHNT, CDR2 YENEEA. Full variable domain (outside the CDR3, taken from reference TRBV11-3 and TRBJ1-1): EAGVVQSPRYKIIEKKQPVAFWCNPISGHNTLYWYLQNLGQGPELLIRYENEEAVDDSQLPKDRFSAERLKGVDSTLKIQPAELGDSAVYLCASSSHPAGANTEAFFGQGTRLTVV.

This chain links TRBV15 with TRBJ2-5, with D perhaps matching TRBD1 (5 bases). This CDR3 contains 13 residues. Per the germline V gene, CDR1 is LNHNV and CDR2 is YYDKDF (reference sequence). The ends were cut back, 0 bases at V and 5 bases at J, with 7 bases in the middle. DNA of the CDR3: TGTGCCACCAGCAGAGACAGGGCCGAGACCCAGTACTTC. This translates into CATSRDRAETQYF.

The chain joins TRBV6-2 or TRBV6-3 to TRBJ2-7, with 8 positions matching TRBD1. CDR1 and CDR2 (germline): MNHEY, SVGEGT. V gave up 2 bases and J gave up 2 bases; unmatched junction bases: 5. This CDR3 has 15 residues. As DNA, the CDR3 is TGTGCCAGCAGTTACGGGGACAGGAGCACCTACGAGCAGTACTTC. Encoded protein: CASSYGDRSTYEQYF.

This chain uses TRBV7-6 with TRBJ1-5; D is ambiguous. Trimming stripped 4 bases from V and 7 bases from J, with 8 bases between. From germline, CDR1 is SGHVS and CDR2 FNYEAQ. The CDR3 loop spans 12 amino acids. The CDR3 nucleotides are TGTGCCAGCAGCTCGGGAGGGCAGCCCCAGCATTTT. Translation: CASSSGGQPQHF. Complete variable domain (other parts from reference TRBV7-6 and TRBJ1-5): GAGVSQSPRYKVTKRGQDVALRCDPISGHVSLYWYRQALGQGPEFLTYFNYEAQQDKSGLPNDRFSAERPEGSISTLTIQRTEQRDSAMYRCASSSGGQPQHFGDGTRLSIL.

The chain combines TRBV7-2 with TRBJ1-2; tentatively, D is TRBD1 (6 bases). CDR1 SGHTA and CDR2 FQGNSA come from the germline V gene. The length of the CDR3 is 15 residues. Trimming pared 5 bases from V and 0 bases from J, leaving 13 bases between. CDR3 sequence reads: CASSEWTASNYGYTF. In DNA, the CDR3 is TGTGCCAGCAGCGAATGGACAGCCTCTAACTATGGCTACACCTTC.

The CDR3: CASSVNRVADTQYF. CDR3 sequence (DNA): TGTGCCAGCAGCGTCAACAGGGTGGCAGATACGCAGTATTTT. The J gene is TRBJ2-3, the V gene TRBV9, with D perhaps matching TRBD1 (6 bases). The length of the CDR3 is 14 residues. V shed 2 bases and J shed 4 bases, with 11 bases lying between them. Germline lookup yields CDR1 SGDLS and CDR2 YYNGEE.